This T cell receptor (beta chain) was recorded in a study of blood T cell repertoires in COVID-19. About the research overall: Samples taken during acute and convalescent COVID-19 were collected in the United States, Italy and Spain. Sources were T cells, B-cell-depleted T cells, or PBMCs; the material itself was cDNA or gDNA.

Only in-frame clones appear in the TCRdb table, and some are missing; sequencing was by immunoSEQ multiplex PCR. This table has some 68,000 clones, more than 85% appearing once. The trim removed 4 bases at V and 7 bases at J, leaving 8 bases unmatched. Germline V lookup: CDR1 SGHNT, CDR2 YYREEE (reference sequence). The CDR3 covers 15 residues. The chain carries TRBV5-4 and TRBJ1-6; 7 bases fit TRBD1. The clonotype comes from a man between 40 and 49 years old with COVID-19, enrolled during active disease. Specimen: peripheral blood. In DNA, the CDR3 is TGTGCCAGCAGCCTGGTCGGGACAGACAATTCACCCCTCCACTTT. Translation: CASSLVGTDNSPLHF.